The 21 T cell receptor beta chains below all came from one sample that was sequenced in a study of cytomegalovirus exposure and HLA in healthy donors. Using immunoSEQ multiplex PCR, the repertoire was profiled, and TCRdb retains in-frame clones only, with some absent. The top ten hold around 1.2% of the sample, which has about 240,000 clones, about 90% seen once. The sequencing sample was made of PBMCs. These receptors all stem from a woman in her twenties or thirties in good health and CMV-seropositive.

The CDR3 nucleotides are TGTGCCAGTAGTATAAACCCCACTAGCGTCCAGTACTTC. Amino acid sequence: CASSINPTSVQYF. This chain uses TRBV19 with TRBJ2-5; 7 bases align to TRBD2. Germline CDR1 reads LNHDA; CDR2 reads SQIVND (reference sequence). The CDR3 spans 13 residues. Germline trimming cut 2 bases from V and 10 bases from J; bases unmatched to any gene: 7.

The rearrangement links TRBV2 to TRBJ2-7; the match to TRBD1 covers 9 bases. Germline V lookup: CDR1 SNHLY, CDR2 FYNNEI. This CDR3 has 15 residues. J lost 3 bases, V lost 4 bases, and 7 bases had no gene match. The CDR3 DNA is TGTGCCAGCAGTGGTCGCGGGACAGGGTACTACGAGCAGTACTTC. It codes for CASSGRGTGYYEQYF.

This chain links TRBV28 with TRBJ1-5; possibly TRBD1 for D (5 bases). Per germline, CDR1 MDHEN and CDR2 SYDVKM. The CDR3 spans 15 residues. The germline V and J ends were trimmed by 6 bases and 5 bases, with 17 bases remaining between them. As DNA, the CDR3 is TGTGCCAGCAGAGGAACCACGGGGGATTATCAGCCCCAGCATTTT. As protein: CASRGTTGDYQPQHF.

This chain joins TRBV11-2 and TRBJ1-1; the D gene is possibly TRBD1 (5 bases). Trimming removed 5 bases at V and 0 bases at J, with 13 bases between. The CDR3 has 15 amino acids. Germline CDR1 SGHAT, CDR2 FQNNGV. CDR3 region: CASSPLLGVNTEAFF. Here the CDR3 DNA reads TGTGCCAGCAGCCCGCTATTAGGGGTGAACACTGAAGCTTTCTTT.

The rearrangement uses TRBV27 and TRBJ2-7; 7 bases are shared with TRBD1. The CDR3 sequence is 14 residues long. Trimming removed 4 bases from V and 2 bases from J; junction bases left unmatched: 5. CDR1 and CDR2 from the germline V gene are MNHEY and SMNVEV (reference sequence). CDR3: CASSSSTGPYEQYF. CDR3 nucleotides: TGTGCCAGCAGTTCGTCGACAGGGCCCTACGAGCAGTACTTC.

The chain combines TRBV28 with TRBJ1-5; perhaps TRBD1 as D (5 bases). Trimming cost V 6 bases and J 0 bases, with 15 bases left between them. The CDR3 is 16 residues long. Germline V CDR1 and CDR2: MDHEN, SYDVKM. CDR3 bases: TGTGCCAGCAGCCGTCCGGGGGGTAATAGCAATCAGCCCCAGCATTTT. It yields the protein CASSRPGGNSNQPQHF.

V usage is TRBV4-2 and J usage is TRBJ2-5; TRBD1 is a possible D gene (5 bases). Trimming shortened V by 1 base and J by 5 bases, and 17 bases separated the two germline ends. CDR3 length: 16 amino acids. The V gene's germline CDR1 is LGHNA and CDR2 YNFKEQ. In nucleotides, the CDR3 is TGTGCCAGCAGCCAAGGAGAAACAGGAGTCGGCGAGACCCAGTACTTC. This sequence encodes CASSQGETGVGETQYF.

J is TRBJ2-7 and V is TRBV6-1, with D uncertain. Germline V CDR1 and CDR2: MNHNS, SASEGT. There are 13 residues in the CDR3. V lost 2 bases and J 2 bases, leaving 7 bases between the germline ends. The CDR3 nucleotides are TGTGCCAGCAGTGAACACGGTACCTACGAGCAGTACTTC. It specifies CASSEHGTYEQYF.

As for this clone: The junction departs from the called germline gene at one end, perhaps through a read error. The chain joins TRBV7-9 to TRBJ1-2; 9 bases match TRBD1. CDR1 SEHNR and CDR2 FQNEAQ come from the germline V gene (reference sequence). This CDR3 has 15 amino acids. The CDR3 loop reads CASNLGTGSNYGYTF. The CDR3 DNA is TGTGCCAGCAACTTAGGGACAGGGAGTAACTATGGCTACACCTTC.

J is TRBJ1-2 and V is TRBV11-3; D perhaps matches TRBD1 (5 bases). Germline CDR1 SGHNT, CDR2 YENEEA. Trimming stripped 4 bases from V and 8 bases from J, with 14 bases between. The CDR3 is 13 residues long. The CDR3 region has the DNA TGTGCCAGCAGCTCGACAGCTATGGACGGCTACACCTTC. This translates into CASSSTAMDGYTF.

The V gene is TRBV6-6, the J gene TRBJ1-5, with 9 bases that match TRBD1. CDR1 and CDR2 (germline): MNHNY, SVGAGI (reference sequence). The trim removed 2 bases at V and 5 bases at J, leaving 7 bases unmatched. The CDR3 consists of 16 residues. Here the CDR3 reads CASSYSNRGLDQPQHF. CDR3 DNA sequence: TGTGCCAGCAGTTACAGCAACAGGGGGCTTGATCAGCCCCAGCATTTT.

This clone was seen a handful of times. The chain has TRBV4-1 and TRBJ1-2; possibly TRBD1 for D (6 bases). Deletions cut 0 bases from V and 4 bases from J, with 15 bases between. Looked up from germline, CDR1 is MGHRA and CDR2 is YSYEKL. The CDR3 extends over 16 amino acids. As DNA, the CDR3 is TGCGCCAGCAGCCAAGAGGCTCGGGGGGCGTCCTATGGCTACACCTTC. Protein: CASSQEARGASYGYTF.

V gene TRBV18 combines with J gene TRBJ2-1; unclear D gene. CDR1 KGHSH and CDR2 LQKENI come from the germline V gene. There are 15 residues in the CDR3. Trimming stripped 3 bases from V and 3 bases from J, with 12 bases between. The CDR3 here is CASSPLGASYNEQFF. The CDR3 coding sequence is TGTGCCAGCTCACCCCTAGGTGCTAGCTACAATGAGCAGTTCTTC.

The gene calls are TRBV29-1 and TRBJ2-7, with unresolved D. Per the germline V gene, CDR1 is SQVTM and CDR2 is ANQGSEA. V was shortened by 5 bases and J by 5 bases, with 13 bases between the two germline ends. The CDR3 runs 12 residues. The CDR3 bases are TGCAGCGTTTATGCTAGGAAGGACGAGCAGTACTTC. This sequence encodes CSVYARKDEQYF.

This chain uses TRBV7-8 with TRBJ2-1; 9 bases align to TRBD1. With V trimmed by 1 base and J by 4 bases, 8 bases remained unmatched. Germline V lookup: CDR1 SGHVS, CDR2 FQNEAQ. CDR3 length equals 17 residues. CDR3: CASSLVIDRGKYNEQFF. CDR3 sequence (DNA): TGTGCCAGCAGCTTAGTGATCGACAGGGGGAAATACAATGAGCAGTTCTTC. Filled out from reference TRBV7-8 and TRBJ2-1, the complete variable domain reads GAGVSQSPRYKVAKRGQDVALRCDPISGHVSLFWYQQALGQGPEFLTYFQNEAQLDKSGLPSDRFFAERPEGSVSTLKIQRTQQEDSAVYLCASSLVIDRGKYNEQFFGPGTRLTVL.

This rearrangement joins TRBV2 to TRBJ1-2, with unresolved D. V shed 4 bases and J shed 8 bases, with 26 bases lying between them. Per germline, CDR1 SNHLY and CDR2 FYNNEI. CDR3 size: 17 residues. Written as DNA, the CDR3 is TGTGCCAGCAGTGTTCCTATGGACGGGAAGAACTCCCGAGGCTACACCTTC. Translated: CASSVPMDGKNSRGYTF.

This rearrangement joins TRBV30 to TRBJ1-1, with TRBD1 as a possible D gene (5 bases). The germline V and J ends were trimmed by 1 base and 3 bases, with 9 bases remaining between them. Germline V gene sequence: CDR1 GTSNPN, CDR2 SVGIG (reference sequence). This CDR3 is built from 13 residues. CDR3 coding DNA: TGTGCCTGGAGTGCCGGCAGGGACACTGAAGCTTTCTTT. It specifies CAWSAGRDTEAFF.

This clone was detected once. This chain links TRBV11-2 with TRBJ2-2; 8 nucleotides match TRBD2. This CDR3 contains 15 residues. In germline, CDR1 is SGHAT, CDR2 FQNNGV. V was pared by 5 bases and J by 4 bases, with 6 bases of the junction left unmatched. As DNA, the CDR3 is TGTGCCAGCAGCGCTCGAGCGGGAGCCACCGGGGAGCTGTTTTTT. It codes for CASSARAGATGELFF. The full variable domain, rest sourced from reference TRBV11-2 and TRBJ2-2, is EAGVAQSPRYKIIEKRQSVAFWCNPISGHATLYWYQQILGQGPKLLIQFQNNGVVDDSQLPKDRFSAERLKGVDSTLKIQPAKLEDSAVYLCASSARAGATGELFFGEGSRLTVL.

J is TRBJ2-7 and V is TRBV11-2; possible D gene TRBD1, 5 bases. CDR3 size: 13 residues. The germline CDR1 and CDR2 sequences are SGHAT and FQNNGV. V was clipped by 1 base and J by 6 bases, with 10 bases between them. CDR3 DNA sequence: TGTGCCAGCAGCTTAGCTCTTCAGGGCGAGCAGTACTTC. This encodes CASSLALQGEQYF.

A word on this clone: At one end the junction does not follow the germline gene, possibly because of a read error. The chain uses TRBV7-7 and TRBJ2-1; D is undetermined. CDR1 is SSHAT and CDR2 is FNYEAQ in the germline V gene (reference sequence). This CDR3 comprises 14 residues. CDR3 protein: CASSLVPSSDEQFF. The CDR3 coding sequence is TGTGCTAGCAGCTTAGTTCCTAGTTCTGATGAGCAGTTCTTC.

This chain uses TRBV6-4 with TRBJ2-2, with D unclear. Trimming took 4 bases from V and 0 from J, leaving 6 bases between them. CDR3 length equals 14 residues. Germline lookup yields CDR1 MRHNA and CDR2 SNTAGT. The CDR3 region has the DNA TGTGCCAGCAGTGTCCACTCGAACACCGGGGAGCTGTTTTTT. Its protein product is CASSVHSNTGELFF.